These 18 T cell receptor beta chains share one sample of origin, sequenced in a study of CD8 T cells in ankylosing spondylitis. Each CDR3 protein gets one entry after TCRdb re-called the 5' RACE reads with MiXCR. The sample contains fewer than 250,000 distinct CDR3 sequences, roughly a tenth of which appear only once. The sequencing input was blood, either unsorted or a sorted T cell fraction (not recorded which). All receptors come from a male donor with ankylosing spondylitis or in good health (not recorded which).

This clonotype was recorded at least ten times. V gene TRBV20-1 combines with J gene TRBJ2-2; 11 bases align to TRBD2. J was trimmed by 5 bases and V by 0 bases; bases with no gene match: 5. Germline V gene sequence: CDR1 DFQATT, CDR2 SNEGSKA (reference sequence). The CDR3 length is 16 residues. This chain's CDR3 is CSARDSGRADTGELFF. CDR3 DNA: TGCAGTGCTAGAGATAGCGGGAGGGCCGATACCGGGGAGCTGTTTTTT.

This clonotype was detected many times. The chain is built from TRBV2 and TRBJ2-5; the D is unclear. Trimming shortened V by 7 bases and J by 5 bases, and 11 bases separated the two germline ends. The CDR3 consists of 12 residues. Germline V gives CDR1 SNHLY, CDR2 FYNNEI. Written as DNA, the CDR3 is TGTGCCAGCAACCGAGAGGTGGAGACCCAGTACTTC. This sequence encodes CASNREVETQYF.

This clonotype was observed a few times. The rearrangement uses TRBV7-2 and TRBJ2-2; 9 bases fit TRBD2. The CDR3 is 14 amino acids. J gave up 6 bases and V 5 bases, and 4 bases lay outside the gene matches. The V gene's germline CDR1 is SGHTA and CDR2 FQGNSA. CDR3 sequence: CASSPSGRSGELFF. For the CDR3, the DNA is TGTGCCAGCAGCCCGAGCGGGAGGTCCGGGGAGCTGTTTTTT.

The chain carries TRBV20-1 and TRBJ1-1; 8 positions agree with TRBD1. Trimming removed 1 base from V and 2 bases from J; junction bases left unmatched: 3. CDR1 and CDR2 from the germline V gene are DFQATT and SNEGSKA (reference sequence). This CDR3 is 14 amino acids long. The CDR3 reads CSARGTGSNTEAFF. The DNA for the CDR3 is TGCAGTGCTAGAGGGACAGGGAGTAACACTGAAGCTTTCTTT.

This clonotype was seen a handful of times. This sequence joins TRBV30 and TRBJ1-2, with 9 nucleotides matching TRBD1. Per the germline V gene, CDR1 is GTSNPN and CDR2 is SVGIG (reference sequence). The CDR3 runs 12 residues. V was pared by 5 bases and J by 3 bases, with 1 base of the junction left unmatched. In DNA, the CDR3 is TGTGCCTGGTGGGACAGGGACTATGGCTACACCTTC. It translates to CAWWDRDYGYTF.

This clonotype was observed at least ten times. This chain's CDR3 is CAWRAGGYEQYF. The DNA of the CDR3 is TGTGCCTGGAGGGCGGGAGGTTACGAGCAGTACTTC. This chain joins TRBV30 and TRBJ2-7, with 8 positions matching TRBD2. Trimming at V came to 3 bases and at J to 4 bases, leaving 2 bases not matched to a gene. CDR3 length: 12 residues. Germline loops: CDR1 GTSNPN, CDR2 SVGIG (reference sequence).

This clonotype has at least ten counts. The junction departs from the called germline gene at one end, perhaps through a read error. The CDR3 DNA follows: TGTGCCTGGAGTATCTGGGACAGGCAAGTTAAGTTC. It codes for CAWSIWDRQVKF. This chain connects TRBV30 to TRBJ2-7; 8 bases align to TRBD1. This CDR3 is built from 12 residues. CDR1 is GTSNPN and CDR2 is SVGIG in the germline V gene (reference sequence).

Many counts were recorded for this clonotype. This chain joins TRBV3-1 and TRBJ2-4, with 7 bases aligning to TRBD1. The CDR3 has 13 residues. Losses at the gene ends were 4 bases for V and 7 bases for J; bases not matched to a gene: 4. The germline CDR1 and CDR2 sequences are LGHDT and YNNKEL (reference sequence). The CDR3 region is CASSLGTDNIQYF. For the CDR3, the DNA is TGTGCCAGCAGCCTCGGGACAGATAACATTCAGTACTTC.

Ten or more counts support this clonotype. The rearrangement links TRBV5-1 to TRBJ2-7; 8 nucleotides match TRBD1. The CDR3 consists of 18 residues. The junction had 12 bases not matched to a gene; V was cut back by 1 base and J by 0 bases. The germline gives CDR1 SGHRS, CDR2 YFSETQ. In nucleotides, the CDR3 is TGCGCCAGCAGCTTGAAACCCGGGGTCGGACAGGGCTCCTACGAGCAGTACTTC. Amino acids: CASSLKPGVGQGSYEQYF. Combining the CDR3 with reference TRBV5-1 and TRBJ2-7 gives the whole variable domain KAGVTQTPRYLIKTRGQQVTLSCSPISGHRSVSWYQQTPGQGLQFLFEYFSETQRNKGNFPGRFSGRQFSNSRSEMNVSTLELGDSALYLCASSLKPGVGQGSYEQYFGPGTRLTVT.

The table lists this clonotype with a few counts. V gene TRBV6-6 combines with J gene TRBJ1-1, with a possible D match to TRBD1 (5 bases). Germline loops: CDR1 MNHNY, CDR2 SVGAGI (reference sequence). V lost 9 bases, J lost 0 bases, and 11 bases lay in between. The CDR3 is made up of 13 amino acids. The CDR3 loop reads CASTVGVNTEAFF. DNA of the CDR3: TGTGCCAGTACTGTAGGGGTGAACACTGAAGCTTTCTTT.

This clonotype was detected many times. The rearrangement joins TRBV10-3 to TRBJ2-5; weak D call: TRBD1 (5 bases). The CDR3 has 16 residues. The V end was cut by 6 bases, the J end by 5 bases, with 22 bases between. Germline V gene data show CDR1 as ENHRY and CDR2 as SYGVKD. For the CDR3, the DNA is TGTGCCATCAGCTCGCAGCAGGGCTCCTCTCGGGAGACCCAGTACTTC. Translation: CAISSQQGSSRETQYF.

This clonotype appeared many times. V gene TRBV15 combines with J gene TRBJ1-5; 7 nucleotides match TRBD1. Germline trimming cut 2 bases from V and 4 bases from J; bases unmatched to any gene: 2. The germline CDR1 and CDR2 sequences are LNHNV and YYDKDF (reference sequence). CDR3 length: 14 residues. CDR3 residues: CATSRQQGNQPQHF. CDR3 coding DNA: TGTGCCACCAGCAGACAACAGGGGAATCAGCCCCAGCATTTT.

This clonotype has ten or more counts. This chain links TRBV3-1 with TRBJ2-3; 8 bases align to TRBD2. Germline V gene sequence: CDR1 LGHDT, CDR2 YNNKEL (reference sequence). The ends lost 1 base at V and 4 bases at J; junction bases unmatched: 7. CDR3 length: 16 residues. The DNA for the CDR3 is TGTGCCAGCAGCCAAGCGGCGGGGGGAGGGGCAGATACGCAGTATTTT. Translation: CASSQAAGGGADTQYF.

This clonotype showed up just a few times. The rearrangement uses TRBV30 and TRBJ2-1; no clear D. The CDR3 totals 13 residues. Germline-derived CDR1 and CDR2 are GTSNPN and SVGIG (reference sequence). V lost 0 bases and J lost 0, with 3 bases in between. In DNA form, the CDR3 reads TGTGCCTGGAGTGTGACCTCCTACAATGAGCAGTTCTTC. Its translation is CAWSVTSYNEQFF.

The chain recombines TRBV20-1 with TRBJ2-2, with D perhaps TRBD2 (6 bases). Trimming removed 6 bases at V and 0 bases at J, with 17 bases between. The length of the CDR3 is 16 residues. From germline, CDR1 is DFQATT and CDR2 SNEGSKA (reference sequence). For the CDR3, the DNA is TGCAGTGCGAGGTCGCCGGGACTCCCGAACACCGGGGAGCTGTTTTTT. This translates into CSARSPGLPNTGELFF.

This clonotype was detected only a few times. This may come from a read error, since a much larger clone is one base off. The CDR3 here is CSTRPRGANEQFF. In DNA form, the CDR3 reads TGCAGTACTAGACCCAGGGGGGCCAATGAGCAGTTCTTC. The chain links TRBV20-1 to TRBJ2-1; D might be TRBD1 (7 bases). In germline, CDR1 is DFQATT, CDR2 SNEGSKA (reference sequence). There are 13 residues in the CDR3.

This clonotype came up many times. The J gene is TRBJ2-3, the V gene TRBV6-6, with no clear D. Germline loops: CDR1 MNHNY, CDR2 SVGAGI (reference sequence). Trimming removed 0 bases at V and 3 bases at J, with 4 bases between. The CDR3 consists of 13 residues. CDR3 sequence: CASSYSYTDTQYF. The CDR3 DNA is TGTGCCAGCAGTTACTCCTATACAGATACGCAGTATTTT.

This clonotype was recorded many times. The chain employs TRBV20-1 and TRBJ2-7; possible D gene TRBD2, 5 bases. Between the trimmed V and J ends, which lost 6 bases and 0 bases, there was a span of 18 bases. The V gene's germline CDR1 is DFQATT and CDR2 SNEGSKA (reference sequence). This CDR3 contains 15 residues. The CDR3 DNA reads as TGCAGTGCCCCCGATGCCGAGCGGTCCTCCTACGAGCAGTACTTC. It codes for CSAPDAERSSYEQYF.